This entry lists 23 T cell receptor beta chains sequenced from one sample in a study of blood T cells in healthy people across ages (dated by TCRdb to about 2015). Library construction relied on 5' RACE. Data came from an Illumina HiSeq 2500. A second PCR of roughly 6 to 12 cycles was performed with a sample-barcoded 5' primer and a J-beta primer mix. TCRdb trimmed public reads at Q25 via fastp, called clones via MiXCR and kept in-frame beta chains. All rows with the same CDR3 protein become a single entry with the most common DNA and genes. In this sample the table shows some 640,000 distinct CDR3 sequences, around half of which occur a single time. The ten biggest clones cover about a third of the sample. Sequenced sample: blood. The receptors derive from a woman between 55 and 75 years old in good health.

The rearrangement uses TRBV5-1 and TRBJ2-1; 13 positions match TRBD2. Germline lookup yields CDR1 SGHRS and CDR2 YFSETQ. V shed 4 bases and J 6 bases; nucleotides not matched to a gene: 7. The CDR3 consists of 16 residues. CDR3 nucleotides: TGCGCCAGCAGCCCCACCGGGACTAGCGGGATCAATGAGCAGTTCTTC. This sequence encodes CASSPTGTSGINEQFF. Full variable domain (rest looked up from reference TRBV5-1 and TRBJ2-1): KAGVTQTPRYLIKTRGQQVTLSCSPISGHRSVSWYQQTPGQGLQFLFEYFSETQRNKGNFPGRFSGRQFSNSRSEMNVSTLELGDSALYLCASSPTGTSGINEQFFGPGTRLTVL.

The rearrangement joins TRBV5-1 to TRBJ2-7, with 8 bases identical to TRBD1. CDR1 and CDR2 (germline): SGHRS, YFSETQ. This CDR3 has 15 amino acids. Trimming cost V 4 bases and J 6 bases; bases outside gene matches: 12. CDR3 DNA sequence: TGCGCCAGCAGCCTACGACAGGGGCCGGTGGGCGAGCAGTACTTC. Protein sequence: CASSLRQGPVGEQYF.

This clonotype was found a few times. The chain recombines TRBV12-3 or TRBV12-4 with TRBJ2-2, with D perhaps TRBD1 or TRBD2 (6 bases each). This CDR3 has 17 amino acids. Trimming shortened V by 7 bases and J by 5 bases, and 23 bases separated the two germline ends. CDR3 coding DNA: TGTGCCAGCAACCGAAAGGGGGGAGACCTACTTACCGGGGAGCTGTTTTTT. It translates to CASNRKGGDLLTGELFF.

This clonotype was observed a handful of times. The chain recombines TRBV20-1 with TRBJ2-7; a possible D gene is TRBD1 (6 bases). This CDR3 contains 13 residues. Trimming took off 6 bases at V and 2 bases at J, with 14 bases between the two ends. Looked up from germline, CDR1 is DFQATT and CDR2 is SNEGSKA (reference sequence). As DNA, the CDR3 is TGCAGTGCCGTCTCACAGGGAGCCTACGAGCAGTACTTC. The encoded protein is CSAVSQGAYEQYF.

Regarding this clonotype: A read error may produce the germline difference seen at one junction end. The chain joins TRBV27 to TRBJ1-1; 8 positions match TRBD1. Germline CDR1 MNHEY, CDR2 SMNVEV (reference sequence). This CDR3 comprises 14 residues. The chain's CDR3 is CASSLWGQDTGAFF. CDR3 bases: TGTGCCAGCAGTTTATGGGGACAGGATACTGGAGCTTTCTTT.

This clonotype has at least ten counts. The chain uses TRBV20-1 and TRBJ2-7, with 9 bases aligning to TRBD2. The CDR3 runs to 11 residues. Germline CDR1 DFQATT, CDR2 SNEGSKA (reference sequence). CDR3: CAAGGAYEQYF. The CDR3 nucleotides are TGCGCAGCGGGAGGTGCCTACGAGCAGTACTTC.

As regards this clonotype: A clone one base away is much larger, so this may be a read error. This rearrangement joins TRBV12-3 or TRBV12-4 to TRBJ1-2; D ambiguous. V was shortened by 9 bases and J by 0 bases, with 11 bases between the two germline ends. The CDR3 extends over 13 amino acids. The CDR3 coding sequence is TGTGCCAGTGAATATCGGGCTAACTATGGCTACACCTTC. It is translated as CASEYRANYGYTF.

The chain recombines TRBV10-3 with TRBJ2-1; D is uncertain. V lost 0 bases to trimming and J lost 5 bases, with 11 bases between them. Germline CDR1 and CDR2: ENHRY and SYGVKD. The CDR3 has 15 amino acids. CDR3 in amino acids: CAISESRLTNNEQFF. For the CDR3, the DNA is TGTGCCATCAGTGAGTCGAGACTCACTAACAATGAGCAGTTCTTC.

This clonotype has a handful of counts. This sequence joins TRBV20-1 and TRBJ2-2; 7 nucleotides align to TRBD2. This CDR3 region has 12 residues. After removal of 5 bases from V and 6 bases from J, the junction contained 3 bases not matched to a gene. CDR1 and CDR2 from the germline V gene are DFQATT and SNEGSKA (reference sequence). CDR3 amino acids: CSAERDAGELFF. CDR3 coding DNA: TGCAGTGCTGAGCGGGATGCCGGGGAGCTGTTTTTT.

This clonotype was seen at least ten times. Written as DNA, the CDR3 is TGCAGCGTTGACATTCGACCGGTGCAGTTCTTC. Encoded protein: CSVDIRPVQFF. This chain links TRBV29-1 with TRBJ2-1, with no clear D. This CDR3 is 11 amino acids long. Germline CDR1 is SQVTM and CDR2 is ANQGSEA. V was trimmed by 3 bases and J by 12 bases, leaving 12 bases between them.

This clonotype occurred many times. CDR3 loop: CSATEGDRVKGYTF. DNA of the CDR3: TGCAGTGCCACGGAAGGGGACAGGGTGAAGGGCTACACCTTC. The V and J genes are TRBV20-1 and TRBJ1-2; TRBD1 agrees at 9 bases. Germline CDR1 is DFQATT and CDR2 is SNEGSKA (reference sequence). The CDR3 is 14 amino acids. The J segment lost 8 bases and the V segment lost 6 bases, leaving 13 bases of the junction unmatched.

The V gene is TRBV7-9, the J gene TRBJ1-1; TRBD1 matches 8 bases. From germline, CDR1 is SEHNR and CDR2 FQNEAQ (reference sequence). The CDR3 consists of 14 residues. V lost 2 bases, J lost 5 bases, and 4 bases stayed unmatched. CDR3 DNA sequence: TGTGCCAGCAGCTTAACTGGACAGGGAACTGAAGCTTTCTTT. It translates to CASSLTGQGTEAFF. Full variable domain (remainder filled in from reference TRBV7-9 and TRBJ1-1): DTGVSQNPRHKITKRGQNVTFRCDPISEHNRLYWYRQTLGQGPEFLTYFQNEAQLEKSRLLSDRFSAERPKGSFSTLEIQRTEQGDSAMYLCASSLTGQGTEAFFGQGTRLTVV.

This rearrangement joins TRBV7-9 to TRBJ2-3, with D perhaps matching TRBD1 or TRBD2 (5 bases each). Germline V CDR1 and CDR2: SEHNR, FQNEAQ (reference sequence). V lost 1 base and J lost 8, with 7 bases in between. The CDR3 contains 12 residues. The DNA of the CDR3 is TGTGCCAGCAGCTTAGAAGGGACTACGCAGTATTTT. Translated, it gives CASSLEGTTQYF.

The V and J genes are TRBV4-2 and TRBJ2-7; 11 bases line up with TRBD2. V lost 4 bases, J lost 2 bases, and 7 bases stayed unmatched. Germline V CDR1 and CDR2: LGHNA, YNFKEQ. The length of the CDR3 is 16 residues. CDR3 region: CASSLSGTSGAYEQYF. CDR3 nucleotide sequence: TGTGCCAGCAGCCTCTCAGGGACTAGCGGAGCCTACGAGCAGTACTTC.

The gene calls are TRBV5-1 and TRBJ2-5, with unresolved D. This CDR3 is built from 14 residues. V lost 3 bases and J 2 bases, leaving 11 bases between the germline ends. CDR1 and CDR2 (germline): SGHRS, YFSETQ. The CDR3 DNA reads as TGCGCCAGCAGCTGGGCCCACCAACAAGAGACCCAGTACTTC. Encoded protein: CASSWAHQQETQYF.

This clonotype was recorded a few times. CDR3 coding DNA: TGTGCCACCAGTGCCGGTGGGACCTACGAGCAGTACTTC. Translation gives CATSAGGTYEQYF. V gene TRBV24-1 combines with J gene TRBJ2-7, with D hard to call. From germline, CDR1 is KGHDR and CDR2 SFDVKD. Trimming shortened V by 5 bases and J by 2 bases, and 9 bases separated the two germline ends. CDR3 length equals 13 residues.

This clonotype was observed a few times. The chain recombines TRBV7-2 with TRBJ2-7; 9 nucleotides match TRBD1. CDR3 length: 18 amino acids. J was trimmed by 5 bases and V by 1 base; bases with no gene match: 15. Germline V gene lookup returns CDR1 SGHTA and CDR2 FQGNSA. CDR3 nucleotides: TGTGCCAGCAGCTTAGTATCCTTGATGGGACAGGGATCCCACGAGCAGTACTTC. Amino acid sequence: CASSLVSLMGQGSHEQYF.

This chain links TRBV12-3 or TRBV12-4 with TRBJ2-5; TRBD1 might be the D (5 bases). CDR3 size: 13 residues. V was clipped by 3 bases and J by 4 bases, with 9 bases between them. The CDR3 reads CASSFWGGETQYF. The CDR3 DNA follows: TGTGCCAGCAGTTTCTGGGGCGGAGAGACCCAGTACTTC.

The sample holds one count of this clonotype. This CDR3 reads CSARQQAGGSPLHF. CDR3 DNA sequence: TGCAGTGCTAGGCAACAGGCAGGGGGTTCACCCCTCCACTTT. The J gene is TRBJ1-6, the V gene TRBV20-1; the match to TRBD1 covers 7 bases. The germline V gene has CDR1 DFQATT and CDR2 SNEGSKA (reference sequence). J gave up 9 bases and V 3 bases, and 8 bases lay outside the gene matches. The CDR3 spans 14 residues.

On this clonotype: One junction end does not reproduce the germline sequence, and a read error may be involved. The rearrangement links TRBV3-1 to TRBJ2-3; 12 nucleotides align to TRBD2. This CDR3 contains 18 residues. Germline CDR1 reads LGHDT; CDR2 reads YNNKEL (reference sequence). The CDR3, as DNA: TGTGCCAACAGCCAAGCGGAGACTAGCGGGAGATACACAGATACGCAGTATTTT. It is translated as CANSQAETSGRYTDTQYF.

For this clonotype: Given a much more abundant clone one base away, this may be a read error. The CDR3 does not close with the conserved phenylalanine or tryptophan, likely indicating a read error. The V call is TRBV4-2, the J call TRBJ1-2; D possibly corresponds to TRBD1 (6 bases). This CDR3 is 15 amino acids long. Looked up from germline, CDR1 is LGHNA and CDR2 is YNFKEQ. The V gene lost 3 bases and the J gene lost 4 bases, with 15 bases spanning the gap. The CDR3 bases are TGTGCCAGCAGCCAGGGGGGGCCGGATGTCTATGGCTACACCCTC. Protein sequence: CASSQGGPDVYGYTL.

For the CDR3, the DNA is TGTGCCAGCAGCCAATTAACCGGGACAGGGGGGTTATGGACCCAGTACTTC. This gives the protein CASSQLTGTGGLWTQYF. V and J are TRBV4-2 and TRBJ2-7; 11 nucleotides agree with TRBD1. The DNA end lines up better with TRBJ2-5; the J call may be wrong. Germline V gene lookup returns CDR1 LGHNA and CDR2 YNFKEQ. This CDR3 is built from 17 residues.

This clonotype has more than one count but fewer than ten. The J gene is TRBJ2-7, the V gene TRBV7-2, with TRBD2 identical over 11 bases. Germline CDR1 SGHTA, CDR2 FQGNSA. The CDR3 length is 17 residues. The V gene end was trimmed by 1 base and the J gene end by 4 bases; junction bases not matched to a gene: 9. The CDR3 bases are TGTGCCAGCAGCTTAGTTTGGGCTAGCGGGAGGTCGTACGAGCAGTACTTC. It encodes CASSLVWASGRSYEQYF. The whole variable domain, remainder taken from reference TRBV7-2 and TRBJ2-7, is GAGVSQSPSNKVTEKGKDVELRCDPISGHTALYWYRQSLGQGLEFLIYFQGNSAPDKSGLPSDRFSAERTGGSVSTLTIQRTQQEDSAVYLCASSLVWASGRSYEQYFGPGTRLTVT.